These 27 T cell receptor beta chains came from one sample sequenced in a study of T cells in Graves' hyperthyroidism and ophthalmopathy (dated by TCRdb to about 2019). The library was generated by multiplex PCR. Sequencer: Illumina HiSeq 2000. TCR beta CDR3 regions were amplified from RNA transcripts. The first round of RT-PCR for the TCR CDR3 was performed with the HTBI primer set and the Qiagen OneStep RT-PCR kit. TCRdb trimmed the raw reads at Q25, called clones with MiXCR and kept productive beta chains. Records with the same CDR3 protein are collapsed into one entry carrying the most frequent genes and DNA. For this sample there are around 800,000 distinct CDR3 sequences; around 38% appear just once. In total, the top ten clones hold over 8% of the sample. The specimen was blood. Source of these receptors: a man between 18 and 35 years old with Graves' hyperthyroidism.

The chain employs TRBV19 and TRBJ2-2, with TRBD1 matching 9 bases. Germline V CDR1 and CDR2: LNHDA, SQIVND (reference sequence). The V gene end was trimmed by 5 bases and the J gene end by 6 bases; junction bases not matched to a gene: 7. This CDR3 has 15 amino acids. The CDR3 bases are TGTGCCAGTAGTCGATGGGACAGGGAGGCCGGGGAGCTGTTTTTT. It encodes CASSRWDREAGELFF.

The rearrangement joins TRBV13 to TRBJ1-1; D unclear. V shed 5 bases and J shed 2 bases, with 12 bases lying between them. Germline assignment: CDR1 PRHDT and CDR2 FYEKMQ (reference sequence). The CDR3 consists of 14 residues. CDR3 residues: CASSPSPLNTEAFF. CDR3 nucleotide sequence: TGTGCCAGCAGCCCCAGCCCGCTCAACACTGAAGCTTTCTTT.

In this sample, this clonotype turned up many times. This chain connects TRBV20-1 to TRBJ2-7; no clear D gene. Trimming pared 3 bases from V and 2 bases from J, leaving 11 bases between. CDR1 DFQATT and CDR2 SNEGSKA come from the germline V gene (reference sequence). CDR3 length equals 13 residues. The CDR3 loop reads CSASEGRPYEQYF. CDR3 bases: TGCAGTGCTAGTGAAGGGCGCCCCTACGAGCAGTACTTC.

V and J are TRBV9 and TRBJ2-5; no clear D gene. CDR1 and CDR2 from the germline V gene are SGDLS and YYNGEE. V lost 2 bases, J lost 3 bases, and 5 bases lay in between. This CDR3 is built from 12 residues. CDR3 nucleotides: TGTGCCAGCAGCGTCAAAGAAGAGACCCAGTACTTC. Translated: CASSVKEETQYF.

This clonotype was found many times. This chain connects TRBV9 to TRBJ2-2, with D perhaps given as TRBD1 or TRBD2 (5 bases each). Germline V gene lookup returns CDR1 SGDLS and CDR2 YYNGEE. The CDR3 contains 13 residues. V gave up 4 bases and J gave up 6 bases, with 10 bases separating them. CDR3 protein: CASSPLGAGELFF. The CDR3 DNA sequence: TGTGCCAGCAGCCCCTTGGGGGCCGGGGAGCTGTTTTTT.

This CDR3 is CASMGRSWGEANQPQHF. CDR3 DNA sequence: TGTGCCAGTATGGGCCGGAGTTGGGGGGAAGCAAATCAGCCCCAGCATTTT. The V and J genes are TRBV19 and TRBJ1-5; maybe TRBD1 (5 bases). The CDR3 is 17 residues long. V dropped 7 bases and J dropped 4 bases, with 23 bases sitting between them. Germline V gives CDR1 LNHDA, CDR2 SQIVND (reference sequence).

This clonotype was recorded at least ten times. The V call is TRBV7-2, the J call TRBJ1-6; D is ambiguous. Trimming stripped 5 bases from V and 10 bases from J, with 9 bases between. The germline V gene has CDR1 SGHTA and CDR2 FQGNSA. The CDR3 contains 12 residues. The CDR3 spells CASSHQGSPLHF. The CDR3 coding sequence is TGTGCCAGCAGCCACCAAGGGTCACCCCTCCACTTT.

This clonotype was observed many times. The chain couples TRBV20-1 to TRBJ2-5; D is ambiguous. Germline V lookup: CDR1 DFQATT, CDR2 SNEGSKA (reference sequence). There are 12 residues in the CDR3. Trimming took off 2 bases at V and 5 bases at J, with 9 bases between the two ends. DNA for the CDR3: TGCAGTGCTAGATCGGGCCTGGAGACCCAGTACTTC. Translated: CSARSGLETQYF.

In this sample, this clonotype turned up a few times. In nucleotides, the CDR3 is TGTGCCAGCAGCTCTGCAGGGGCAACTAATGAAAAACTGTTTTTT. The encoded protein is CASSSAGATNEKLFF. The chain has TRBV11-2 and TRBJ1-4; D is perhaps TRBD1 (6 bases). The CDR3 consists of 15 residues. The V end was cut by 4 bases, the J end by 0 bases, with 9 bases between. Per germline, CDR1 SGHAT and CDR2 FQNNGV.

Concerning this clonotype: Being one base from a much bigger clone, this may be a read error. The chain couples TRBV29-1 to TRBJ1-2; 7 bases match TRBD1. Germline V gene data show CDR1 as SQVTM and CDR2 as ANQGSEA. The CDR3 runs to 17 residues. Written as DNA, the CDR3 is TGCAGCGTTGAAGATCTCACCCCGGGACAGAGTAACTATGGCTGCACCTTC. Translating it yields CSVEDLTPGQSNYGCTF.

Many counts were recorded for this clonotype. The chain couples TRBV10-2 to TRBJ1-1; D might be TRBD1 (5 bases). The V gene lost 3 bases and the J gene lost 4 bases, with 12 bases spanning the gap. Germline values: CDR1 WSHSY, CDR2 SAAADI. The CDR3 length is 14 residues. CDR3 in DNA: TGCGCCAGCAGTGATCAGCCGGGGGGCACTGAAGCTTTCTTT. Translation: CASSDQPGGTEAFF.

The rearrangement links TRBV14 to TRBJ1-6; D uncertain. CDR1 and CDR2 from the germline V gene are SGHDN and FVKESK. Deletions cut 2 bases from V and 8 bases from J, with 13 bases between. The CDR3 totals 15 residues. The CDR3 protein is CASSQRAPPDSPLHF. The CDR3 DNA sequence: TGTGCCAGCAGCCAACGGGCCCCCCCGGATTCACCCCTCCACTTT.

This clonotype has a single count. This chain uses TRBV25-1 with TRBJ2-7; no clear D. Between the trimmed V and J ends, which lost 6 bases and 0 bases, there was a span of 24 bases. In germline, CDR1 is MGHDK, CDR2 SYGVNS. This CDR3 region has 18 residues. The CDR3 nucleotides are TGTGCCAGCAGCCGATCTTCAGTTTCCCCGGGTCGCTCCTACGAGCAGTACTTC. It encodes CASSRSSVSPGRSYEQYF.

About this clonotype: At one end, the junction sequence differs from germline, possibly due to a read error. The CDR3 coding sequence is TGTGCCAGCAGTACCGTAGCGGAGACCACCTACGAGCAGTACTTC. Amino acids: CASSTVAETTYEQYF. The chain recombines TRBV10-3 with TRBJ2-7; TRBD2 might be the D (6 bases). The CDR3 extends over 15 amino acids. CDR1 is ENHRY, CDR2 SYGVKD, per germline.

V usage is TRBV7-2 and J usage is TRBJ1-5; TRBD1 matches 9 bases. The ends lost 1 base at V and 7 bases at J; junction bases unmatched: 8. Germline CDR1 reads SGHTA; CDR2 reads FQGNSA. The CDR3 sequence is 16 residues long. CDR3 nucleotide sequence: TGTGCCAGCAGCTTAGGGAGGGGACAGGGCCGACAGCCCCAGCATTTT. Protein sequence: CASSLGRGQGRQPQHF. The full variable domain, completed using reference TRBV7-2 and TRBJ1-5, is GAGVSQSPSNKVTEKGKDVELRCDPISGHTALYWYRQSLGQGLEFLIYFQGNSAPDKSGLPSDRFSAERTGGSVSTLTIQRTQQEDSAVYLCASSLGRGQGRQPQHFGDGTRLSIL.

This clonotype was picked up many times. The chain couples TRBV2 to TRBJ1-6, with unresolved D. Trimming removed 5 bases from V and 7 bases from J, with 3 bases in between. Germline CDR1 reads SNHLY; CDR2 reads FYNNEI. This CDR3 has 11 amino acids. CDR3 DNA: TGTGCCAGCAGTCCAAATTCACCCCTCCACTTT. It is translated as CASSPNSPLHF.

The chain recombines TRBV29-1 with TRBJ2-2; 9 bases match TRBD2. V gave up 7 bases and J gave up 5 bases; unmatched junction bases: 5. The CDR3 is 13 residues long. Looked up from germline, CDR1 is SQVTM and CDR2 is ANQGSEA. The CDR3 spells CSGGGEGTGELFF. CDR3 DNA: TGCAGCGGCGGGGGGGAGGGGACCGGGGAGCTGTTTTTT.

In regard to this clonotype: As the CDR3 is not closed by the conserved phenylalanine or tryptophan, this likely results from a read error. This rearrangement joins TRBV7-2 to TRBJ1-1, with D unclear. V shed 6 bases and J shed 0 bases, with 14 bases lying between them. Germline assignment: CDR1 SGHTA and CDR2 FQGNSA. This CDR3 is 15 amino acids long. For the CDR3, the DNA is TGTGCCAGCAGTAGGCCCTTCAAGATGAACACTGAAGCTTTCTCT. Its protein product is CASSRPFKMNTEAFS.

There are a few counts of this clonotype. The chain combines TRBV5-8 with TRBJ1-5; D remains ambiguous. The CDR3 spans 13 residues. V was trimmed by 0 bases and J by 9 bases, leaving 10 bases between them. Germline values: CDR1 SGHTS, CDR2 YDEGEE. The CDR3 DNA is TGTGCCAGCAGCTTGGAAGCACTGTGGCCCCAGCATTTT. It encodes CASSLEALWPQHF.

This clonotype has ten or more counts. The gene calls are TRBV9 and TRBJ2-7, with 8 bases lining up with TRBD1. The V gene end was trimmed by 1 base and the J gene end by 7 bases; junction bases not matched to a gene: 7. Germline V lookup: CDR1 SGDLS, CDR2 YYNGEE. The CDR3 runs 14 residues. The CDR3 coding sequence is TGTGCCAGCAGCGTAATGTCAGGGGGCGGTGAGCAGTACTTC. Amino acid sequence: CASSVMSGGGEQYF.

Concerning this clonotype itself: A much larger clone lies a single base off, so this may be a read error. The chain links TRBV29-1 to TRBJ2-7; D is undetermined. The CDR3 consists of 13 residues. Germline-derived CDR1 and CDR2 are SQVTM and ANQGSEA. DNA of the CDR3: TGCAACGTTGTATCGGGCCTTTCCTACGAGCAGTACTTC. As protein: CNVVSGLSYEQYF.

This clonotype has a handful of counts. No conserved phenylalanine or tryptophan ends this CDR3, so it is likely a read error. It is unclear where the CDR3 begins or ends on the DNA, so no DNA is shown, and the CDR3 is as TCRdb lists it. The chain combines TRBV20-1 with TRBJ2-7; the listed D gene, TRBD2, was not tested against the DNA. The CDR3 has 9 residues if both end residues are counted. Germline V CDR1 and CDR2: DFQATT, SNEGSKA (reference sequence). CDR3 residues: CSASQSLAG.

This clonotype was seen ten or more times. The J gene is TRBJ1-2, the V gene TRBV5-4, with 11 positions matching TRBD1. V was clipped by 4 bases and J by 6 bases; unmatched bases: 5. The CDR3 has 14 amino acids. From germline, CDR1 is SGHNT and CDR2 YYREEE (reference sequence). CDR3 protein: CASSRTGGANGYTF. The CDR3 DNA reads TGTGCCAGCAGCAGGACAGGGGGCGCGAATGGCTACACCTTC.

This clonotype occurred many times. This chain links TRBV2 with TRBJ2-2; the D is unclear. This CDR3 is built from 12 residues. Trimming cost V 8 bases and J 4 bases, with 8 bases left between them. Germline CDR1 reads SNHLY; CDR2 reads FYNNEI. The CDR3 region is CASEAVTGELFF. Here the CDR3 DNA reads TGTGCCAGCGAGGCAGTCACCGGGGAGCTGTTTTTT.

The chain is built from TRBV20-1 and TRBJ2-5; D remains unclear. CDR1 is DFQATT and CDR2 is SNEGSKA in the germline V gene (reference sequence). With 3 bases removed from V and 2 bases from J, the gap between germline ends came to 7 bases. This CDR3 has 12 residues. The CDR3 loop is CSASRVQETQYF. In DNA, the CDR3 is TGCAGTGCTAGTCGGGTACAAGAGACCCAGTACTTC.

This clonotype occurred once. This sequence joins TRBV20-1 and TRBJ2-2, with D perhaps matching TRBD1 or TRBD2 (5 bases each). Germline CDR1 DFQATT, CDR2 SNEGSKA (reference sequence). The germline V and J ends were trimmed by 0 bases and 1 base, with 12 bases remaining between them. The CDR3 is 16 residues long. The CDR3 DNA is TGCAGTGCTAGAGATCAGAGGGACGGGAACACCGGGGAGCTGTTTTTT. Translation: CSARDQRDGNTGELFF.

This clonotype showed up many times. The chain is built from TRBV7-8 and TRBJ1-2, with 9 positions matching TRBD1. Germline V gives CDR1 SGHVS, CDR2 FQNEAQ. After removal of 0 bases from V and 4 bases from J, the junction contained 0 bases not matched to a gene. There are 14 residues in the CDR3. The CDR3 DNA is TGTGCCAGCAGCTTAGCGGGACAGGGCTATGGCTACACCTTC. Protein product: CASSLAGQGYGYTF.